This T cell receptor (beta chain) was recovered during a study of cytomegalovirus exposure and HLA in healthy donors. The germline CDR1 and CDR2 sequences are SEHNR and FQNEAQ (reference sequence). The CDR3 is made up of 16 amino acids. V was clipped by 1 base and J by 6 bases, with 18 bases between them. On this clone itself: Its antigen is currently unknown.

Study conclusions and caveats: A link between a missense DCLRE1C variant and TCR beta V- and J-gene trimming emerged from a later analysis. As immune exposure information, only CMV serostatus was available. The number of N-insertions in an Asian-associated ancestry cluster was reportedly below the approximately 700-donor mean in a later analysis.

This PCR relied on a set of 60 Vbeta primers and 13 Jbeta primers. This table comes from immunoSEQ multiplex PCR, and its TCRdb copy is limited to in-frame clones, with some not included. The sample records about 180,000 clones, approximately 83% being singletons. Material: PBMCs. This receptor was identified in a boy younger than 10 in good health and CMV-seronegative. V usage is TRBV7-9 and J usage is TRBJ1-1, with D possibly being TRBD1 (6 bases). The CDR3, as DNA: TGTGCCAGCAGCTTAGTCCTATCGGGGGGGCGGCCTGAAGCTTTCTTT. Translation: CASSLVLSGGRPEAFF.